Listed below are T cell receptor beta chains from one sample, sequenced in a study of T cells after posttransplantation cyclophosphamide. Here immunoSEQ multiplex PCR was the method, and the copy in TCRdb shows in-frame clones only, minus some. The sample lists 15,000 to 20,000 clones, roughly 80% occurring once. Sequencing used PBMCs, obtained 440 to 450 days after allogeneic stem cell transplant with calcineurin inhibitor and methotrexate. The receptors were gathered from a male patient aged 25-45 years who received an allogeneic stem cell transplant from an unrelated donor, was CMV-positive, and had acute and chronic GVHD. Some T cells may be the graft donor's. CDR3s include the opening cysteine and the closing phenylalanine or tryptophan. A D gene is named only where the DNA matches it firmly. Expanded clones are given a class, and other clones once, few, many or no size at all.

CDR3 DNA: TGTGCCAGCAGCCCCAGCGGGGGCGTAGATACGCAGTATTTT
CDR3 protein: CASSPSGGVDTQYF
J gene: TRBJ2-3
clone size: -
CDR3 length: 14
D gene: TRBD2
V gene: TRBV9

CDR3 DNA: TGTGCCAGCAGCCCTCCTCCCACAAGGGGGCCCATTGAAGCTTTCTTT
CDR3 protein: CASSPPPTRGPIEAFF
J gene: TRBJ1-1
clone size: -
CDR3 length: 16
D gene: TRBD1
V gene: TRBV11-3

CDR3 DNA: TGTGCCTGGAGTGGTCTAGGCGGGGTCTCGAGCACTGAAGCTTTCTTT
CDR3 protein: CAWSGLGGVSSTEAFF
J gene: TRBJ1-1
clone size: once
CDR3 length: 16
D gene: -
V gene: TRBV30

CDR3 DNA: TGCGCCAGCAGCTTGGCGTACGAGCAGTACTTC
CDR3 protein: CASSLAYEQYF
J gene: TRBJ2-7
clone size: -
CDR3 length: 11
D gene: -
V gene: TRBV5-1

CDR3 DNA: TGCGCCAGCAGCCAAAGACGGGGGGGGACTAGCGGTTACACCGGGGAGCTGTTTTTT
CDR3 protein: CASSQRRGGTSGYTGELFF
J gene: TRBJ2-2
clone size: -
CDR3 length: 19
D gene: TRBD2
V gene: TRBV4-3

CDR3 DNA: TGCGCCAGCAGCCAAGGGGGAGCATCGAACACCGGGGAGCTGTTTTTT
CDR3 protein: CASSQGGASNTGELFF
J gene: TRBJ2-2
clone size: once
CDR3 length: 16
D gene: -
V gene: TRBV4-3

CDR3 DNA: TGTGCCAGCAGCTTTTCTAGCGGGAGAATGGGCGGGGAGCTGTTTTTT
CDR3 protein: CASSFSSGRMGGELFF
J gene: TRBJ2-2
clone size: -
CDR3 length: 16
D gene: TRBD2
V gene: TRBV13

CDR3 DNA: TGCGCCAGCAGCCCGACTAGCGGGAGGGCCACAGATACGCAGTATTTT
CDR3 protein: CASSPTSGRATDTQYF
J gene: TRBJ2-3
clone size: -
CDR3 length: 16
D gene: TRBD2
V gene: TRBV4-1

CDR3 DNA: TGTGCCAGCAGTTACTCGCCGCCTAGCGGGGACAATGAGCAGTTCTTC
CDR3 protein: CASSYSPPSGDNEQFF
J gene: TRBJ2-1
clone size: -
CDR3 length: 16
D gene: TRBD2
V gene: TRBV6-5

CDR3 DNA: TGTGCCAGCAATCAGGGCAGCACCGGGAGCTATGGCTACACCTTC
CDR3 protein: CASNQGSTGSYGYTF
J gene: TRBJ1-2
clone size: -
CDR3 length: 15
D gene: -
V gene: TRBV2

CDR3 DNA: TGTGCCAGCAGAACTACCTGGGACTCTCCTTACAATGAGCAGTTCTTC
CDR3 protein: CASRTTWDSPYNEQFF
J gene: TRBJ2-1
clone size: -
CDR3 length: 16
D gene: -
V gene: TRBV7-2

CDR3 DNA: TGCGCCAGCAGCCGATTAGCCGACAATGAGCAGTTCTTC
CDR3 protein: CASSRLADNEQFF
J gene: TRBJ2-1
clone size: -
CDR3 length: 13
D gene: -
V gene: TRBV5-1

CDR3 DNA: TGCGCCAGCAGCCAACTAGGCTCCTACGAGCAGTACTTC
CDR3 protein: CASSQLGSYEQYF
J gene: TRBJ2-7
clone size: -
CDR3 length: 13
D gene: -
V gene: TRBV7-9

CDR3 DNA: TGTGCCAGCAGTTTACAAGGGGTCACAGATACGCAGTATTTT
CDR3 protein: CASSLQGVTDTQYF
J gene: TRBJ2-3
clone size: -
CDR3 length: 14
D gene: -
V gene: TRBV27

CDR3 DNA: TGCAGTGGGTTAGCAGACACTGAAGCTTTCTTT
CDR3 protein: CSGLADTEAFF
J gene: TRBJ1-1
clone size: few
CDR3 length: 11
D gene: -
V gene: TRBV20-1

CDR3 DNA: TGTGCCAGCAGCGTAATGGTCTACCCGGGTGAGCAGTTCTTC
CDR3 protein: CASSVMVYPGEQFF
J gene: TRBJ2-1
clone size: -
CDR3 length: 14
D gene: -
V gene: TRBV9

CDR3 DNA: TGTGCCAGTAGTGACCAGCAGGGTACTAACTATGGCTACACCTTC
CDR3 protein: CASSDQQGTNYGYTF
J gene: TRBJ1-2
clone size: few
CDR3 length: 15
D gene: -
V gene: TRBV19

CDR3 DNA: TGTGCCAGCAGCCCAGGGAACCCTAATGAAAAACTGTTTTTT
CDR3 protein: CASSPGNPNEKLFF
J gene: TRBJ1-4
clone size: -
CDR3 length: 14
D gene: -
V gene: TRBV9

CDR3 DNA: TGTGCCAGCAGCTTGGTAGGACAGGGCTTCACAGATACGCAGTATTTT
CDR3 protein: CASSLVGQGFTDTQYF
J gene: TRBJ2-3
clone size: once
CDR3 length: 16
D gene: TRBD1
V gene: TRBV5-6

CDR3 DNA: TGTGCCAGCAGTTCGGGGGGTGCAGATACGCAGTATTTT
CDR3 protein: CASSSGGADTQYF
J gene: TRBJ2-3
clone size: -
CDR3 length: 13
D gene: TRBD2
V gene: TRBV2

CDR3 DNA: TGTGCCAGCAGTGAAGCTAAAAAGGGGCGGGCTTTCTTT
CDR3 protein: CASSEAKKGRAFF
J gene: TRBJ1-1
clone size: few
CDR3 length: 13
D gene: -
V gene: TRBV6-5

CDR3 DNA: TGTGCCAGCAGCCATGGGACAGGGGCGAATCAGCCCCAGCATTTT
CDR3 protein: CASSHGTGANQPQHF
J gene: TRBJ1-5
clone size: -
CDR3 length: 15
D gene: TRBD1
V gene: TRBV6-5

CDR3 DNA: TGTGCCAGCAGCTTAACGGGGGGGGATACGCAGTATTTT
CDR3 protein: CASSLTGGDTQYF
J gene: TRBJ2-3
clone size: -
CDR3 length: 13
D gene: TRBD2
V gene: TRBV7-3

CDR3 DNA: TGTGCCAGCAGTTTGGGCAGGGACTTTAACTATGGCTACACCTTC
CDR3 protein: CASSLGRDFNYGYTF
J gene: TRBJ1-2
clone size: -
CDR3 length: 15
D gene: -
V gene: TRBV6-1

CDR3 DNA: TGTGCCATAGGGGGGCGGGGGAACACAGATACGCAGTATTTT
CDR3 protein: CAIGGRGNTDTQYF
J gene: TRBJ2-3
clone size: -
CDR3 length: 14
D gene: -
V gene: TRBV6-1

CDR3 DNA: TGTGCCTGGGGCCCGGACAGAGGGACCAGTCAGCCCCAGCATTTT
CDR3 protein: CAWGPDRGTSQPQHF
J gene: TRBJ1-5
clone size: -
CDR3 length: 15
D gene: -
V gene: TRBV30

CDR3 DNA: TGTGCCAGCAGTGATAGGACAGGGGGAGATGAAGCTTTCTTT
CDR3 protein: CASSDRTGGDEAFF
J gene: TRBJ1-1
clone size: -
CDR3 length: 14
D gene: TRBD1
V gene: TRBV25-1

CDR3 DNA: TGTGCCAGCAGCCACAGGGACACCGGGGAGCTGTTTTTT
CDR3 protein: CASSHRDTGELFF
J gene: TRBJ2-2
clone size: -
CDR3 length: 13
D gene: -
V gene: TRBV11-3

CDR3 DNA: TGTGCCTGCAGCAGGACAGGGGACACCGGGGAGCTGTTTTTT
CDR3 protein: CACSRTGDTGELFF
J gene: TRBJ2-2
clone size: -
CDR3 length: 14
D gene: TRBD1
V gene: TRBV7-9

CDR3 DNA: TGTGCCAGCAGCTCTGGCGCGGGGGGCGGTGATGAGCAGTTCTTC
CDR3 protein: CASSSGAGGGDEQFF
J gene: TRBJ2-1
clone size: -
CDR3 length: 15
D gene: TRBD2
V gene: TRBV7-3

CDR3 DNA: TGTGCCACCTCAGGGACTAGCGGGAGAGGGACCGGGGAGCTGTTTTTT
CDR3 protein: CATSGTSGRGTGELFF
J gene: TRBJ2-2
clone size: once
CDR3 length: 16
D gene: TRBD2
V gene: TRBV19

CDR3 DNA: TGTGCCAGCTCACCAATCCTTCCGAGGACTGGAGACTACGAGCAGTACTTC
CDR3 protein: CASSPILPRTGDYEQYF
J gene: TRBJ2-7
clone size: -
CDR3 length: 17
D gene: -
V gene: TRBV18

CDR3 DNA: TGTGCCAGCAGCTTAGGGTGGCTAGCGGGGGTCCGAAGCTCCTACAATGAGCAGTTCTTC
CDR3 protein: CASSLGWLAGVRSSYNEQFF
J gene: TRBJ2-1
clone size: -
CDR3 length: 20
D gene: TRBD2
V gene: TRBV11-3